This TCR beta chain derives from a study of T cell responses to AZD1222 COVID-19 vaccine. Study-level results: Vaccination with two AZD1222 doses was followed by a rise in Spike-specific TCR breadth and depth. The study sampled repertoires only after the peak T cell response.

V lost 1 base, J lost 9 bases, and 13 bases lay in between. There are 14 residues in the CDR3. Germline CDR1 and CDR2: SGHAT and FQNNGV. Clones were sequenced by immunoSEQ multiplex PCR, and TCRdb holds only the in-frame ones, with some missing. The sample holds over 150,000 clones, approximately 86% seen once. Points on this clone: Its antigen remains unknown.

The chain links TRBV11-2 to TRBJ2-1; D gene unclear. The sequences come from peripheral blood, collected on day 0 of AZD1222 vaccination. The source of this sequence is an adult in good health. This CDR3 is CASSLASPKVEQFF. CDR3 coding DNA: TGTGCCAGCAGCTTAGCGTCACCTAAAGTTGAGCAGTTCTTC. The whole variable domain, filled in from reference TRBV11-2 and TRBJ2-1, reads EAGVAQSPRYKIIEKRQSVAFWCNPISGHATLYWYQQILGQGPKLLIQFQNNGVVDDSQLPKDRFSAERLKGVDSTLKIQPAKLEDSAVYLCASSLASPKVEQFFGPGTRLTVL.